A single sample is the source of the 5 T cell receptor beta chains below, sequenced in a study of blood T cell repertoires in COVID-19. Sequencing used immunoSEQ multiplex PCR; TCRdb keeps in-frame clones, though not all of them. Of 30,000 to 40,000 clones listed, roughly nine tenths are singletons. The sequenced sample was peripheral blood. All receptors come from a human donor in a cohort sampled during active COVID-19.

This chain joins TRBV10-3 and TRBJ2-7; the match to TRBD1 covers 9 bases. CDR1 and CDR2 from the germline V gene are ENHRY and SYGVKD. V lost 0 bases and J lost 2; bases outside the gene matches: 2. The CDR3 has 15 residues. The CDR3 reads CAISESRDRAYEQYF. The DNA for the CDR3 is TGTGCCATCAGTGAGTCCCGGGACAGGGCCTACGAGCAGTACTTC.

The chain joins TRBV5-1 to TRBJ1-6; 7 bases match TRBD1. The CDR3 sequence is 15 residues long. CDR1 SGHRS and CDR2 YFSETQ come from the germline V gene. Germline trimming cut 7 bases from V and 7 bases from J; bases unmatched to any gene: 11. CDR3: CASRKDGGQNSPLHF. The CDR3 DNA follows: TGCGCCAGCCGAAAAGACGGGGGACAGAATTCACCCCTCCACTTT.

The genes are TRBV15 and TRBJ2-2; possibly TRBD2 for D (5 bases). This CDR3 contains 15 residues. V gave up 0 bases and J gave up 3 bases, with 8 bases separating them. Germline-derived CDR1 and CDR2 are LNHNV and YYDKDF (reference sequence). Written as DNA, the CDR3 is TGTGCCACCAGCAGAGAGTCGAGGGACACCGGGGAGCTGTTTTTT. This codes for CATSRESRDTGELFF.

The rearrangement uses TRBV15 and TRBJ1-2, with 7 positions matching TRBD1. Unmatched junction bases numbered 7, after V lost 2 bases and J lost 4 bases. The CDR3 contains 15 residues. Germline assignment: CDR1 LNHNV and CDR2 YYDKDF (reference sequence). This CDR3 reads CATSRSPGQSYGYTF. The CDR3 bases are TGTGCCACCAGCAGATCACCGGGACAGAGCTATGGCTACACCTTC. Full variable domain (outside the CDR3, taken from reference TRBV15 and TRBJ1-2): DAMVIQNPRYQVTQFGKPVTLSCSQTLNHNVMYWYQQKSSQAPKLLFHYYDKDFNNEADTPDNFQSRRPNTSFCFLDIRSPGLGDTAMYLCATSRSPGQSYGYTFGSGTRLTVV.

V and J are TRBV14 and TRBJ2-3; D call uncertain. Trimming stripped 4 bases from V and 2 bases from J, with 13 bases between. CDR3 length equals 15 residues. Germline-derived CDR1 and CDR2 are SGHDN and FVKESK. The CDR3 loop is CASSPNLRYTDTQYF. CDR3 DNA sequence: TGTGCCAGCAGCCCCAACTTGCGGTACACAGATACGCAGTATTTT.